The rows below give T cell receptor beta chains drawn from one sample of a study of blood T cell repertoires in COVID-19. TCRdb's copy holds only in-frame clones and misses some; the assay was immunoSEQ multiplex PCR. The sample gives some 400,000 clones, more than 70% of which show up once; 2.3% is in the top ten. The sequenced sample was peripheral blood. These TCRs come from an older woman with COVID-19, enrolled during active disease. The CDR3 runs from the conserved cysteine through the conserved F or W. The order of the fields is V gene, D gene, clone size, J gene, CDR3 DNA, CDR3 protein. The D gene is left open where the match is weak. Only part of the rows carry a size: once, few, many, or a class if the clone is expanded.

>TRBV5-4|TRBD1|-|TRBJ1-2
TGTGCCAGCAGCTTAGACAGGGCAGGAGGCTACACCTTC
CASSLDRAGGYTF
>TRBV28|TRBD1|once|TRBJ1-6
TGTGCCAGCAGTGCCAGGACAGGCTTTTCACCCCTCCACTTT
CASSARTGFSPLHF
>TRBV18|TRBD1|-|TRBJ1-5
TGTGCCAGCTCCCCGGACAGGGTCCAGCCCCAGCATTTT
CASSPDRVQPQHF
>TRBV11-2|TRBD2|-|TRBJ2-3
TGTGCCAGCAGCTACATTAGCGGGGAGTTCAGCACAGATACGCAGTATTTT
CASSYISGEFSTDTQYF
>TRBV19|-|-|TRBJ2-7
TGTGCCAGCCACCCTGGACAGTCGCCGCAGTACTTC
CASHPGQSPQYF
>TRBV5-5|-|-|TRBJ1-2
TGTGCCAGCAGCTTGGCCAGGGGCCATGGCTACACCTTC
CASSLARGHGYTF
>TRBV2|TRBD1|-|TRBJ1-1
TGTGCCAGCAGGATGGGACAGGGAGACACTGAAGCTTTCTTT
CASRMGQGDTEAFF
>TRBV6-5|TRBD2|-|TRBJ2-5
TGTGCCAGCAGTTTCAGAAGCGGGGGGGGAGAGACCCAGTACTTC
CASSFRSGGGETQYF
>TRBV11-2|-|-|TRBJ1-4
TGTGCCAGCAGCCCGCAAGGGGTCACTAATGAAAAACTGTTTTTT
CASSPQGVTNEKLFF
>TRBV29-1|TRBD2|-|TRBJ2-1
TGCAGCTCGGGGGAGGGATACAATGAGCAGTTCTTC
CSSGEGYNEQFF
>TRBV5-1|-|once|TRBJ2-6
TGCGCCAGCAGCCCGCGGGGCTCTGGGGCCAACGTCCTGACTTTC
CASSPRGSGANVLTF
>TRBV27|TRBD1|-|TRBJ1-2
TGTGCCAGCAGTCCCCGGACAGGTGATTATGGCTACACCTTC
CASSPRTGDYGYTF
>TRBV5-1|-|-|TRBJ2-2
TGCGCCACCGGTCGGCAGGCCGGGGAGCTGTTTTTT
CATGRQAGELFF
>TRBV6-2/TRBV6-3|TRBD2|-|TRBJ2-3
TGTGCCAGCATCCCTGACCCTAGCGGGGGGACAACTAGCACAGATACGCAGTATTTT
CASIPDPSGGTTSTDTQYF
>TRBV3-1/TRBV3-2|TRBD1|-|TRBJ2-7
TGTGCCAGCAGCCAGCCGGGACAGGTGTACGAGCAGTACTTC
CASSQPGQVYEQYF
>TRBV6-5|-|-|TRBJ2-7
TGTGCCAGCAGTAAGGGACATCTTTACGAGCAGTACTTC
CASSKGHLYEQYF
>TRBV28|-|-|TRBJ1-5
TGTGCCAGCAGTTTGTCACAGGTTTATAGCAATCAGCCCCAGCATTTT
CASSLSQVYSNQPQHF
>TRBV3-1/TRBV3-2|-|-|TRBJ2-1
TGTGCCAGCAGCCAAGTACAGAGCAATGAGCAGTTCTTC
CASSQVQSNEQFF
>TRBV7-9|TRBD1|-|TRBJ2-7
TGTGCCAGCAGCCGAACCGGGACAGCTTCCTACGAGCAGTACTTC
CASSRTGTASYEQYF
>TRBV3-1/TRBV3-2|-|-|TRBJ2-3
TGTGCCAGCAGCCGCAGGTCGAACACAGATACGCAGTATTTT
CASSRRSNTDTQYF
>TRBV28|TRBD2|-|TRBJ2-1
TGTGCCAGCGGACTAGCGGGGGGGCTCACTGAGCAGTTCTTC
CASGLAGGLTEQFF
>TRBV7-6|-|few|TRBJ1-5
TGTGCCAGCAGCTTAGAAAGTCTTCCCTCCGGGGCCCAGCATTTT
CASSLESLPSGAQHF
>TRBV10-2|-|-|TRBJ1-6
TGCGCCAGCAGTTCACAGGGATTCGAGACTTGGTCACCCCTCCACTTT
CASSSQGFETWSPLHF